In this sample, the clone carrying this TCR beta chain turned up once. The germline gives CDR1 MDHEN, CDR2 SYDVKM. CDR3 size: 14 residues. Trimming removed 3 bases at V and 9 bases at J, with 17 bases between. The data originate from a study of blood T cell repertoires in COVID-19. Study context: PBMCs, B-cell-depleted T cells, or T cells were the source of the cDNA or gDNA that made up the material.

The data were produced by immunoSEQ multiplex PCR, yet TCRdb's version contains in-frame clones alone and is incomplete. The sample holds 160,000 or so clones; about 83% are singletons and the top ten take roughly 13%. The receptor's source is a woman over 75 with acute or convalescent COVID-19. V usage is TRBV28 and J usage is TRBJ1-2; no firm D call. Sequences were obtained from peripheral blood. CDR3 sequence: CASSFVSGRRRYTF. The DNA of the CDR3 is TGTGCCAGCAGTTTCGTATCGGGGAGGAGGCGCTACACCTTC.